This TCR beta chain was found in a study of tumor-infiltrating lymphocytes in primary liver carcinoma. Note on this clonotype: With a much larger clone just one base away, this may be a read error.

The CDR3 has 12 residues. Looked up from germline, CDR1 is MDHEN and CDR2 is SYDVKM. Co-extracted RNA and DNA came from 20-30 mg of unsorted bulk tissue. Researchers took samples from five separate regions of each tumor. Starting material of 500 to 600 ng total RNA yielded TCR beta cDNA via a constant-region primer. Employing slightly modified ARM-PCR, three nested multiplex PCR rounds were run, and these gave rise to the TCR beta libraries. For 10 cycles apiece, the opening two PCR rounds ran with TRBV1-TRBV30 forward primers and a C-beta reverse primer. TCRdb re-analysed the multiplex PCR reads in MiXCR, keeping a single row per CDR3 protein. The table lists more than 85,000 distinct CDR3 sequences, 80% to 85% of them singletons.

The sequence derives from a man in his forties with primary liver carcinoma and hepatitis B virus infection. Specimen: liver tumor tissue from sampling region 3. Subset specified: tumor region T3, left-lateral pole. The V and J genes are TRBV28 and TRBJ1-2; tentatively, D is TRBD1 (5 bases). CDR3 residues: CASSLRGYGNTF. Here the CDR3 DNA reads TGTGCCAGCAGTTTGAGGGGCTATGGCAACACCTTC.